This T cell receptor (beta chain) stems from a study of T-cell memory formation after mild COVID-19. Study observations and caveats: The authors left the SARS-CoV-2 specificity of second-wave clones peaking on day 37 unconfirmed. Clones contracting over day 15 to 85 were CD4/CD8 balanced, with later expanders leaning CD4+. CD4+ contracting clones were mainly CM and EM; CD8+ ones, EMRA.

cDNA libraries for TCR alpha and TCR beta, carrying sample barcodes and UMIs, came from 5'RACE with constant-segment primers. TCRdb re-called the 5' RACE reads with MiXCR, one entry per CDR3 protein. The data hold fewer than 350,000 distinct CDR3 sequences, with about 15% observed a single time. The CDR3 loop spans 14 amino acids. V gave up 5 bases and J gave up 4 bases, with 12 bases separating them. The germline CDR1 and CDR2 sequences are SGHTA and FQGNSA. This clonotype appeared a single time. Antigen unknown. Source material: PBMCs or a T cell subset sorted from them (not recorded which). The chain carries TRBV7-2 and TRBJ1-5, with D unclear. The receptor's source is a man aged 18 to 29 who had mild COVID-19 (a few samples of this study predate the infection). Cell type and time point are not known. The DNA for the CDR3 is TGTGCCAGCAGCGAAGGGTCAGTTAATCAGCCCCAGCATTTT. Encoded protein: CASSEGSVNQPQHF.